Below, 20 T cell receptor beta chains from the same sample are listed, as sequenced in a study of shared clonotypes between healthy human individuals. Sequenced by immunoSEQ multiplex PCR; TCRdb stores in-frame clones only, minus some. The data contain about 490,000 clones, approximately 80% of them seen just once; the ten biggest clones take up about 12%. The sequenced sample was PBMCs. These receptor sequences come from a middle-aged woman in good health. Some clones in this sample may be carry-over from other donors' samples.

The chain links TRBV7-8 to TRBJ2-7; 14 nucleotides line up with TRBD2. Trimming removed 5 bases from V and 7 bases from J; junction bases left unmatched: 7. Germline V gene sequence: CDR1 SGHVS, CDR2 FQNEAQ. The CDR3 is made up of 15 amino acids. CDR3 residues: CASSMGTSGSGEQYF. As DNA, the CDR3 is TGTGCCAGCAGCATGGGGACTAGCGGGAGTGGTGAGCAGTACTTC.

About this clone: The junction does not match germline at one end; this may be a read error. The genes are TRBV5-8 and TRBJ2-1; 7 nucleotides align to TRBD1. CDR3 length: 15 residues. CDR1 SGHTS and CDR2 YDEGEE come from the germline V gene. CDR3 region: CASSLGDSGYNEQFF. In nucleotides, the CDR3 is TGTGCCAGCAGTTTGGGGGACAGTGGCTACAATGAGCAGTTCTTC.

This clone was seen only a few times. This rearrangement joins TRBV18 to TRBJ2-1; 7 nucleotides line up with TRBD2. In germline, CDR1 is KGHSH, CDR2 LQKENI. J was trimmed by 1 base and V by 3 bases; bases with no gene match: 6. The CDR3 extends over 16 amino acids. This CDR3 reads CASSPAGEGSYNEQFF. CDR3 bases: TGTGCCAGCTCACCCGCGGGAGAAGGGTCCTACAATGAGCAGTTCTTC.

The chain uses TRBV28 and TRBJ2-7, with 8 nucleotides matching TRBD2. Germline V gives CDR1 MDHEN, CDR2 SYDVKM. The CDR3 runs to 12 residues. V shed 6 bases, J shed 9 bases, and the junction held 7 bases outside the gene matches. CDR3 sequence reads: CASRPAGVVQYF. The CDR3 DNA is TGTGCCAGCAGGCCAGCGGGGGTAGTGCAGTACTTC.

The chain uses TRBV30 and TRBJ1-5; TRBD1 is a possible D gene (6 bases). The CDR3 runs 13 residues. V lost 0 bases to trimming and J lost 6 bases, with 9 bases between them. From germline, CDR1 is GTSNPN and CDR2 SVGIG (reference sequence). The CDR3 here is CAWSVSRGQPQHF. The CDR3 DNA reads TGTGCCTGGAGTGTCTCCAGGGGTCAGCCCCAGCATTTT.

The rearrangement uses TRBV6-5 and TRBJ1-3, with 8 bases that match TRBD1. V trimming: 8 bases; J trimming: 2 bases; junction bases outside the gene matches: 8. Germline CDR1 is MNHEY and CDR2 is SVGAGI. The CDR3 extends over 15 amino acids. CDR3 region: CASLLGQAAGNTIYF. In DNA, the CDR3 is TGTGCCAGCCTCCTGGGACAGGCCGCTGGAAACACCATATATTTT.

The CDR3 DNA sequence: TGTGCCACCTCAGGGGTTGGCTACACCTTC. Translation: CATSGVGYTF. The chain uses TRBV28 and TRBJ1-2, with a possible D match to TRBD1 (6 bases). CDR1 is MDHEN, CDR2 SYDVKM, per germline. Between the trimmed V and J ends, which lost 10 bases and 7 bases, there was a span of 10 bases. The CDR3 runs to 10 residues.

This clone turned up a few times. The chain recombines TRBV5-4 with TRBJ2-1; perhaps TRBD1 as D (5 bases). Trimming pared 4 bases from V and 0 bases from J, leaving 11 bases between. Germline assignment: CDR1 SGHNT and CDR2 YYREEE (reference sequence). This CDR3 is built from 15 residues. This chain's CDR3 is CASSRRAYSYNEQFF. In nucleotides, the CDR3 is TGTGCCAGCAGCCGCAGGGCTTACTCCTACAATGAGCAGTTCTTC. The full variable domain, with the rest looked up from reference TRBV5-4 and TRBJ2-1, is ETGVTQSPTHLIKTRGQQVTLRCSSQSGHNTVSWYQQALGQGPQFIFQYYREEENGRGNFPPRFSGLQFPNYSSELNVNALELDDSALYLCASSRRAYSYNEQFFGPGTRLTVL.

About this clone itself: With a far larger clone one base away, a read error is the likely cause. The V call is TRBV7-9, the J call TRBJ1-5; no firm D call. Trimming removed 5 bases from V and 6 bases from J, with 11 bases in between. Per germline, CDR1 SEHNR and CDR2 FQNEAQ (reference sequence). The CDR3 extends over 13 amino acids. This chain's CDR3 is CASSPERAQPQHF. Here the CDR3 DNA reads TGTGCCAGCAGCCCAGAGAGGGCTCAGCCCCAGCATTTT. Complete variable domain (other parts from reference TRBV7-9 and TRBJ1-5): DTGVSQNPRHKITKRGQNVTFRCDPISEHNRLYWYRQTLGQGPEFLTYFQNEAQLEKSRLLSDRFSAERPKGSFSTLEIQRTEQGDSAMYLCASSPERAQPQHFGDGTRLSIL.

The chain is built from TRBV5-4 and TRBJ2-7, with 8 bases that match TRBD2. The CDR3 has 14 residues. V lost 4 bases to trimming and J lost 2 bases; unmatched junction nucleotides: 5. The V gene's germline CDR1 is SGHNT and CDR2 YYREEE (reference sequence). CDR3 DNA: TGTGCCAGCAGCCCAGGAGCGGGGGCCTACGAGCAGTACTTC. It is translated as CASSPGAGAYEQYF.

CDR3 residues: CAWSVGDRANNEQFF. The CDR3 region has the DNA TGTGCCTGGAGTGTAGGGGACAGGGCAAACAATGAGCAGTTCTTC. This rearrangement joins TRBV30 to TRBJ2-1, with TRBD1 identical over 9 bases. The CDR3 is 15 amino acids. V dropped 0 bases and J dropped 5; count of bases not matched to a gene: 5. The germline V gene has CDR1 GTSNPN and CDR2 SVGIG (reference sequence).

The sample holds a few counts of this clone. Other DNA sequences in the sample encode the same CDR3. The chain joins TRBV7-9 to TRBJ2-7, with D hard to call. In germline, CDR1 is SEHNR, CDR2 FQNEAQ (reference sequence). V shed 1 base and J shed 0 bases, with 13 bases lying between them. This CDR3 is built from 16 residues. The CDR3 bases are TGTGCCAGCAGCTTAGTGGGTGGCAGGAGCTCCTACGAGCAGTACTTC. Residues: CASSLVGGRSSYEQYF.

This clone was seen more than once but under ten times. DNA for the CDR3: TGTGCCAGCAGCCCGCTAGCGGGAAGGTCCGCGGGGGAGCAGTTCTTC. This gives the protein CASSPLAGRSAGEQFF. The rearrangement joins TRBV9 to TRBJ2-1, with 9 bases identical to TRBD2. Germline V CDR1 and CDR2: SGDLS, YYNGEE. The ends lost 4 bases at V and 10 bases at J; junction bases unmatched: 15. The CDR3 runs 16 residues.

The CDR3 sequence is CASRLDSTDTQYF. CDR3 sequence (DNA): TGCGCCAGCAGACTCGACAGCACAGATACGCAGTATTTT. The chain is built from TRBV5-1 and TRBJ2-3; no clear D. This CDR3 is 13 amino acids long. Per germline, CDR1 SGHRS and CDR2 YFSETQ. The ends were cut back, 5 bases at V and 0 bases at J, with 7 bases in the middle. Looking up the rest from reference TRBV5-1 and TRBJ2-3 gives the full variable domain: KAGVTQTPRYLIKTRGQQVTLSCSPISGHRSVSWYQQTPGQGLQFLFEYFSETQRNKGNFPGRFSGRQFSNSRSEMNVSTLELGDSALYLCASRLDSTDTQYFGPGTRLTVL.

V and J are TRBV25-1 and TRBJ2-3, with 7 bases fitting TRBD1. V gave up 4 bases and J gave up 1 base; unmatched junction bases: 8. The germline V gene has CDR1 MGHDK and CDR2 SYGVNS. The CDR3 extends over 16 amino acids. CDR3 amino acids: CASSALDRAGTDTQYF. CDR3 coding DNA: TGTGCCAGCAGTGCCCTCGACAGGGCGGGCACAGATACGCAGTATTTT.

The rearrangement joins TRBV6-1 to TRBJ1-4; 7 bases are a match to TRBD1. CDR3 length: 14 residues. Per germline, CDR1 MNHNS and CDR2 SASEGT. The trim removed 7 bases at V and 6 bases at J, leaving 8 bases unmatched. The CDR3 here is CASNTGTAYEKLFF. The DNA for the CDR3 is TGTGCCAGCAACACCGGGACAGCTTATGAAAAACTGTTTTTT.

This clone showed up just a few times. The chain links TRBV11-3 to TRBJ2-1; 12 nucleotides agree with TRBD2. CDR3 length: 16 amino acids. The ends lost 2 bases at V and 7 bases at J; junction bases unmatched: 6. Germline CDR1 is SGHNT and CDR2 is YENEEA. The CDR3 DNA reads as TGTGCCAGCAGCTTAACGACTAGCGGGAGTAAAAATGAGCAGTTCTTC. The encoded protein is CASSLTTSGSKNEQFF.

The V gene is TRBV9, the J gene TRBJ2-1, with D possibly matching TRBD1 (6 bases). In germline, CDR1 is SGDLS, CDR2 YYNGEE. Trimming shortened V by 0 bases and J by 6 bases, and 19 bases separated the two germline ends. The CDR3 is 17 residues long. In nucleotides, the CDR3 is TGTGCCAGCAGCGTAGACCTCCCCCCACAGGGATCCAATGAGCAGTTCTTC. Its translation is CASSVDLPPQGSNEQFF.

This clone is a singleton in its sample. The chain is built from TRBV27 and TRBJ2-7, with 12 bases lining up with TRBD1. The V and J ends lost 5 bases and 7 bases, in that order; junction bases with no gene match: 12. Germline V lookup: CDR1 MNHEY, CDR2 SMNVEV (reference sequence). This CDR3 comprises 16 residues. This CDR3 reads CASSLYPGTGGGEQYF. The CDR3 nucleotides read TGTGCCAGCAGTCTGTATCCCGGGACAGGGGGCGGAGAGCAGTACTTC.

CDR3 in DNA: TGCGCCAGCTCCGAAGGGCCTAGCGGCGGGACTACCTACGAGCAGTACTTC. Its protein is CASSEGPSGGTTYEQYF. The V call is TRBV5-1, the J call TRBJ2-7; 7 bases match TRBD2. Germline values: CDR1 SGHRS, CDR2 YFSETQ. J lost 2 bases, V lost 7 bases, and 18 bases had no gene match. The CDR3 totals 17 residues.